This T cell receptor beta chain came from a study of shared clonotypes between healthy human individuals. Broader study findings: Blood was the sole source, and tissue repertoires probably differ.

Running of the assay took place at deep level. The table came from immunoSEQ multiplex PCR; TCRdb's copy has only in-frame clones and leaves some out. Of around 2.5 million clones detected, approximately 94% appear once; the ten largest clones hold approximately 0.37%. This clone was seen a single time. Its antigen is currently unknown. This sample includes further DNA sequences coding for the same CDR3. Only Caucasian adults living in Nashville, Tennessee made up the donor group. The CD4+ fraction was divided into a CD45RA+ naive subset and a CD45RA-negative memory subset. Germline V gene sequence: CDR1 MNHEY, CDR2 SVGAGI. This CDR3 has 13 amino acids. Trimming left V 0 bases short and J 4 bases short, with 6 bases between.

The sequenced material came from naive CD4+ T cells from PBMCs. Described subset: CD45RA+ positively selected. This chain joins TRBV6-5 and TRBJ2-5; D is unclear. This TCR was sampled from a man aged 18 to 29 in good health. Some clones in this sample may be carry-over from other donors' samples. CDR3 sequence (DNA): TGTGCCAGCAGTTACTCAACCAGAGAGACCCAGTACTTC. Its protein product is CASSYSTRETQYF.